A selection of T cell receptor beta chains follows, all from one sample in a study of technical replicates of blood from a handful of donors. Clones were read by immunoSEQ multiplex PCR, and TCRdb kept only the in-frame ones, dropping some. The top ten clones hold just over 4.5% of a sample with about 66,000 clones, approximately 87% of them seen once. What was sequenced was PBMCs. The receptors stem from a human donor in good health. Some clones in this sample may be carry-over from other donors' samples. Each CDR3 is given with its conserved first and last residue. A D gene is named only where the DNA matches it firmly.

d_gene	j_gene	v_gene	CDR3aa	CDR3nt
TRBD2	TRBJ2-7	TRBV19	CASSIEAGTYEQYF	TGTGCCAGTAGTATAGAAGCGGGGACCTACGAGCAGTACTTC
NA	TRBJ2-3	TRBV7-2	CASSKSVRTQYF	TGTGCCAGCAGCAAATCGGTGCGTACGCAGTATTTT
NA	TRBJ2-1	TRBV6-4	CASIRLGGQWGNEQFF	TGTGCCAGCATTAGATTGGGGGGGCAGTGGGGCAATGAGCAGTTCTTC
TRBD1	TRBJ2-7	TRBV30	CASGQGKYEQYF	TGTGCCTCGGGACAGGGGAAGTACGAGCAGTACTTC
NA	TRBJ1-5	TRBV7-9	CASSPTGQAGQPQHF	TGTGCCAGCAGCCCCACAGGCCAGGCCGGACAGCCCCAGCATTTT
NA	TRBJ1-2	TRBV10-3	CAISESQGVNGYTF	TGTGCCATCAGTGAGTCGCAGGGTGTGAATGGCTACACCTTC
NA	TRBJ1-2	TRBV9	CASSVGSGIYYGYTF	TGTGCCAGCAGCGTAGGATCGGGGATTTACTATGGCTACACCTTC
NA	TRBJ2-2	TRBV4-3	CASSQDRAGELFF	TGCGCCAGCAGCCAAGATCGGGCCGGGGAGCTGTTTTTT
NA	TRBJ1-2	TRBV11-2	CASSPNRDYGYTF	TGTGCCAGCAGCCCGAACAGAGACTATGGCTACACCTTC
NA	TRBJ2-7	TRBV6-1	CAISYYEQYF	TGTGCCATCAGTTACTACGAGCAGTACTTC
NA	TRBJ2-5	TRBV4-1	CASSQTGRGKTQYF	TGCGCCAGCAGCCAAACCGGGAGAGGAAAGACCCAGTACTTC
NA	TRBJ1-6	TRBV11-1	CASSLRVAENSPLHF	TGTGCCAGCAGCTTGAGGGTCGCTGAAAATTCACCCCTCCACTTT
NA	TRBJ1-1	TRBV7-2	CASSLDGLTANTEAFF	TGTGCCAGCAGCTTAGATGGGTTGACAGCGAACACTGAAGCTTTCTTT
TRBD1	TRBJ2-1	TRBV19	CASSIGPRQGGYNEQFF	TGTGCCAGTAGTATAGGGCCCCGACAGGGCGGCTACAATGAGCAGTTCTTC
TRBD1	TRBJ1-6	TRBV27	CASSLDRASSPLHF	TGTGCCAGCAGTTTAGACAGGGCCAGTTCACCCCTCCACTTT
NA	TRBJ2-5	TRBV7-2	CASSLGRETQYF	TGTGCCAGCAGCTTAGGCAGGGAGACCCAGTACTTC
NA	TRBJ1-1	TRBV21-1	CASSKGATPTAEAFF	TGTGCCAGCAGCAAAGGCGCAACTCCGACAGCTGAAGCTTTCTTT
TRBD2	TRBJ2-5	TRBV4-1	CASRPVGQKTSPGTQYF	TGCGCCAGCAGGCCGGTGGGGCAAAAGACTAGCCCGGGGACCCAGTACTTC